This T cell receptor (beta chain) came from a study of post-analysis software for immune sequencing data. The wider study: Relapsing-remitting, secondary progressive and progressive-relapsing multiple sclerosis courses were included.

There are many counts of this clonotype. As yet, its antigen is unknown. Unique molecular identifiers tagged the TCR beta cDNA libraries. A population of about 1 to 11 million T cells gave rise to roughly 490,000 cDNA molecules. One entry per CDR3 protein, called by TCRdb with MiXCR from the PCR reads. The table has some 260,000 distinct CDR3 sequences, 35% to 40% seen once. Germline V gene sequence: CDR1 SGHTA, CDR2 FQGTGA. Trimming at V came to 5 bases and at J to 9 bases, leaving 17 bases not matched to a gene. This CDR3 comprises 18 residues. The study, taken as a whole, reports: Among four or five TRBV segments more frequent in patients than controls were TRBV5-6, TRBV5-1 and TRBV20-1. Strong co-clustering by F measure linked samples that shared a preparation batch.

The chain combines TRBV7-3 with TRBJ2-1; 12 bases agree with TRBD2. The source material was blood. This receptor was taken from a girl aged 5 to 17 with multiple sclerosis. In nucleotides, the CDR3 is TGTGCCAGCAGCCTCCGCCCCAGGACTAGCGGGACGGTCGTTGAGCAGTTCTTC. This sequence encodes CASSLRPRTSGTVVEQFF.